Listed here are 4 T cell receptor beta chains from one sample, sequenced in a study of T cell responses to AZD1222 COVID-19 vaccine. Some clones are missing from TCRdb's copy, which holds only in-frame ones; the method was immunoSEQ multiplex PCR. The sample includes over 130,000 clones, approximately 91% of them seen just once. The sample consisted of peripheral blood, taken on day 0 of AZD1222 vaccination. These TCRs come from an adult in good health.

In this sample, this clone is medium-sized. The V and J genes are TRBV30 and TRBJ1-3; the D is unclear. This CDR3 has 13 residues. The germline V gene encodes CDR1 GTSNPN and CDR2 SVGIG (reference sequence). Trimming stripped 4 bases from V and 4 bases from J, with 11 bases between. CDR3 residues: CAWTLGRGNTIYF. CDR3 nucleotides: TGTGCCTGGACCCTCGGCAGGGGAAACACCATATATTTT.

The V call is TRBV6-5, the J call TRBJ1-4; tentatively, D is TRBD1 (5 bases). Per the germline V gene, CDR1 is MNHEY and CDR2 is SVGAGI. CDR3 size: 14 residues. V lost 6 bases to trimming and J lost 7 bases, with 15 bases between them. The CDR3 reads CASRPGWRGEKLFF. The CDR3 DNA reads as TGTGCCAGCAGGCCAGGGTGGAGGGGTGAAAAACTGTTTTTT.

This clone came up once. The V and J genes are TRBV28 and TRBJ1-1, with a possible D match to TRBD1 (6 bases). Germline V gene sequence: CDR1 MDHEN, CDR2 SYDVKM. The CDR3 contains 12 residues. V was trimmed by 4 bases and J by 5 bases, leaving 8 bases between them. The CDR3 loop reads CASSWTDTEAFF. Written as DNA, the CDR3 is TGTGCCAGCAGTTGGACAGATACTGAAGCTTTCTTT.

This clone appeared once. The J gene is TRBJ2-7, the V gene TRBV10-2; 8 bases align to TRBD2. Germline trimming cut 6 bases from V and 3 bases from J; bases unmatched to any gene: 4. CDR1 is WSHSY, CDR2 SAAADI, per germline. The CDR3 consists of 13 residues. The CDR3 loop reads CASRRREGYEQYF. CDR3 DNA: TGCGCCAGCAGGAGACGGGAGGGCTACGAGCAGTACTTC.